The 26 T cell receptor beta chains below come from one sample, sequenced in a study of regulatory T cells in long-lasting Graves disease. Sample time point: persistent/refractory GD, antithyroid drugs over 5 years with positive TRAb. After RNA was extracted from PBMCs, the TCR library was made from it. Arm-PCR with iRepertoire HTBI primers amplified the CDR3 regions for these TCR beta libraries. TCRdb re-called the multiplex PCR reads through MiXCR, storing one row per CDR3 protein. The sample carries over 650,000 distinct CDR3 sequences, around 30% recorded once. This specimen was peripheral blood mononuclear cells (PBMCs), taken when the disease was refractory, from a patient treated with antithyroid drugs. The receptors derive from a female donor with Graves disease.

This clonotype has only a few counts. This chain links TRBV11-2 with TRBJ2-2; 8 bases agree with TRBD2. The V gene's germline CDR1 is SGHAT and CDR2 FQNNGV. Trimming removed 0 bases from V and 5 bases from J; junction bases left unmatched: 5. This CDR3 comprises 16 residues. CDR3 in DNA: TGTGCCAGCAGCTTAGACACGGGAGGGAGAACCGGGGAGCTGTTTTTT. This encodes CASSLDTGGRTGELFF.

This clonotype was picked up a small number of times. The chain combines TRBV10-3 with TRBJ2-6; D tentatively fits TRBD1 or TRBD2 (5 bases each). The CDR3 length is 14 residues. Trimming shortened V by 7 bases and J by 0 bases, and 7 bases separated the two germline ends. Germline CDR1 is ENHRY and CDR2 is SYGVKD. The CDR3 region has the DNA TGTGCCATCATGAGGGGCTCTGGGGCCAACGTCCTGACTTTC. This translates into CAIMRGSGANVLTF.

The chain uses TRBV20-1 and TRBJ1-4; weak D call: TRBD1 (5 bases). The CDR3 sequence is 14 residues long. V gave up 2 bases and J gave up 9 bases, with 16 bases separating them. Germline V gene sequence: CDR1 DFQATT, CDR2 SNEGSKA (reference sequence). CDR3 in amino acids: CSARPPGGRKKLFF. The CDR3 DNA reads TGCAGTGCTAGACCTCCCGGGGGTAGGAAAAAACTGTTTTTT.

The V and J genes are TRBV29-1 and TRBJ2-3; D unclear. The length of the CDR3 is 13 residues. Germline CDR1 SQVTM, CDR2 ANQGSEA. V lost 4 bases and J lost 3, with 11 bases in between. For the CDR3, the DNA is TGCAGCGTTGCCCTCCAACTTACAGATACGCAGTATTTT. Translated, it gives CSVALQLTDTQYF.

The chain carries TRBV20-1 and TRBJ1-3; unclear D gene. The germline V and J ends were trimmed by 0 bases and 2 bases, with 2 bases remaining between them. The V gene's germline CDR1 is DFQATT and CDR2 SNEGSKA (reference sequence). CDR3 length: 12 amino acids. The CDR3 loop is CSAREAGNTIYF. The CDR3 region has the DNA TGCAGTGCTAGAGAAGCTGGAAACACCATATATTTT.

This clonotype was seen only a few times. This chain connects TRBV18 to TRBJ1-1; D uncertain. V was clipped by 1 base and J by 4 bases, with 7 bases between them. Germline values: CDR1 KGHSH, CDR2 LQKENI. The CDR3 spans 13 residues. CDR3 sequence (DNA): TGTGCCAGCTCACCACAGGAGGGCACTGAAGCTTTCTTT. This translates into CASSPQEGTEAFF.

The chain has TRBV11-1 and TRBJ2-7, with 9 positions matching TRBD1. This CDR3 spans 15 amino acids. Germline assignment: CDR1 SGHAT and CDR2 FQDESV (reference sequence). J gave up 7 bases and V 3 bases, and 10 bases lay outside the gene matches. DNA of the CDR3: TGTGCCAGCAGCTTCGAGGGACAGGGCCTCTCAGAGCAGTACTTC. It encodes CASSFEGQGLSEQYF.

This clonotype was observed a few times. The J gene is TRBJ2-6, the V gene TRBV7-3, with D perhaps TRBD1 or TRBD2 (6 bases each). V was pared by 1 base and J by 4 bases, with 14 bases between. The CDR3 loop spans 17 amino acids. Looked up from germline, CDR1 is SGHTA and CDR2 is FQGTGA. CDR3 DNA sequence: TGTGCCAGCAGCTTAATGATCCCGGGGGCCGGGGCCAACGTCCTGACTTTC. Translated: CASSLMIPGAGANVLTF.

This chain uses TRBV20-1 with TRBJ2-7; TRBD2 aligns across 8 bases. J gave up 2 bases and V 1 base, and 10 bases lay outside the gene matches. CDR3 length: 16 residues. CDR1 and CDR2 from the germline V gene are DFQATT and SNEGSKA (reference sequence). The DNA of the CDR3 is TGCAGTGCTAGAGTAAGAAGCGGGAGAAACCCCTACGAGCAGTACTTC. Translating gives CSARVRSGRNPYEQYF.

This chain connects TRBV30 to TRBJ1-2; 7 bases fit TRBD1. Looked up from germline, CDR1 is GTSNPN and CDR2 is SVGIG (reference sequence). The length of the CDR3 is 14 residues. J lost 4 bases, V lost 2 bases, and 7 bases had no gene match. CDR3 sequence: CAWSYPDRRYGYTF. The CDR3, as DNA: TGTGCCTGGAGTTACCCGGACAGGCGCTATGGCTACACCTTC.

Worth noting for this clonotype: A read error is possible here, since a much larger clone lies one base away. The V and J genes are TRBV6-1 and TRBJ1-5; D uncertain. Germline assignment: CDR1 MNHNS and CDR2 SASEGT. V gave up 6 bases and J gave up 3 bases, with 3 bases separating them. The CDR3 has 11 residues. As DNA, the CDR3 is TGTGCCAGCAGGCCCAATCAGCCCCAGCATTTT. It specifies CASRPNQPQHF.

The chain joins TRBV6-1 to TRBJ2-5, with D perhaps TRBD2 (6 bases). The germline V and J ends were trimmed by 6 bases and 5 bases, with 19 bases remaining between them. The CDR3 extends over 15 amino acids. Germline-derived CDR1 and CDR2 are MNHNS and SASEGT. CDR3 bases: TGTGCCAGCAGCCCTGACCTTGCGGGGAGGGAGACCCAGTACTTC. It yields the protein CASSPDLAGRETQYF.

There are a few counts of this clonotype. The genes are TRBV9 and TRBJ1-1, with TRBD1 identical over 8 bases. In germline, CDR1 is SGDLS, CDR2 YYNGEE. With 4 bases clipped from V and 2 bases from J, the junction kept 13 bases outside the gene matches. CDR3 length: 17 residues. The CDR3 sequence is CASSPVAMGQANTEAFF. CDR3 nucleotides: TGTGCCAGCAGCCCCGTCGCCATGGGACAGGCTAACACTGAAGCTTTCTTT.

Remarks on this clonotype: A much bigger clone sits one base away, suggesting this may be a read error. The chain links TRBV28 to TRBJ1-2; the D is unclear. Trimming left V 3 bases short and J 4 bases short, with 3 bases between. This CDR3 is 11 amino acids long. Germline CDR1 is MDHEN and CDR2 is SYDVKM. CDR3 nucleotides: TGTGCCAGCAGTTTCGTCTATGGCTACACCTTC. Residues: CASSFVYGYTF.

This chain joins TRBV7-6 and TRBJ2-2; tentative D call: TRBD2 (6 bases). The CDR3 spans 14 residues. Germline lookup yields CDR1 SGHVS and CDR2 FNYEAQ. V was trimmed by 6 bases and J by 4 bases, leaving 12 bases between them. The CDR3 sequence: CASRRDFGTGELFF. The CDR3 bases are TGTGCCAGCAGGAGGGACTTCGGCACCGGGGAGCTGTTTTTT.

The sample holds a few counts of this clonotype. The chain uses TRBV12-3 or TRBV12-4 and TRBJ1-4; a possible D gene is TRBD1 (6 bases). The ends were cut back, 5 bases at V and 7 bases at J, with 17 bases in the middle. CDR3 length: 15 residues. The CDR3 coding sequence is TGTGCCAGCAGTATTACAGGGTCGGTAGGTGAAAAACTGTTTTTT. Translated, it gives CASSITGSVGEKLFF.

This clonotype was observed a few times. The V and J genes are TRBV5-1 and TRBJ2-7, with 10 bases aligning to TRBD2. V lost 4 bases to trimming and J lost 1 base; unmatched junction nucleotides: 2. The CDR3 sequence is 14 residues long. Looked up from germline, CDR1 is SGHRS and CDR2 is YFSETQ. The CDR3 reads CASSGTSASYEQYF. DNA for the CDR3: TGCGCCAGCAGCGGGACTAGCGCGTCCTACGAGCAGTACTTC.

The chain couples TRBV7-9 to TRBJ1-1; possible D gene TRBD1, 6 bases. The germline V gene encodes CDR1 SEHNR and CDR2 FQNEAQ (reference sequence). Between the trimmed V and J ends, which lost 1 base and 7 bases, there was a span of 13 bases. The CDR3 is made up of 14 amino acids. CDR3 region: CASSLGDTRVEAFF. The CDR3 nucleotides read TGTGCCAGCAGCTTAGGGGACACCCGGGTTGAAGCTTTCTTT.

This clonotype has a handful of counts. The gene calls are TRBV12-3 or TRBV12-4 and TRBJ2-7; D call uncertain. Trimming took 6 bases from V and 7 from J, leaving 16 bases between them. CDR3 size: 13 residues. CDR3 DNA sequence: TGTGCCAGCAGAAAAACCATCACAGCAGAGCAGTACTTC. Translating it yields CASRKTITAEQYF.

Written as DNA, the CDR3 is TGTGCCAGCAGTTTTGAGGGGGGGGAAACTGAAGCTTTCTTT. As protein: CASSFEGGETEAFF. V and J are TRBV12-3 or TRBV12-4 and TRBJ1-1, with D maybe TRBD1 (6 bases). V lost 3 bases to trimming and J lost 5 bases, with 13 bases between them. The CDR3 runs 14 residues.

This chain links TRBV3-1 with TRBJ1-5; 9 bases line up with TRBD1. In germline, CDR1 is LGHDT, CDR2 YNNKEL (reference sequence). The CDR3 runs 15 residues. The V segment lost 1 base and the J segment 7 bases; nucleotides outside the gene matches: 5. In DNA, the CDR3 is TGTGCCAGCAGCCAAGGGACAGGGGAAAGGCAGCCCCAGCATTTT. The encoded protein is CASSQGTGERQPQHF.

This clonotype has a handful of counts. CDR3 sequence: CATSRGGRVNSQTLQYEQYF. In DNA, the CDR3 is TGTGCCACCAGCAGAGGTGGCAGGGTAAACTCCCAGACCCTTCAATACGAGCAGTACTTC. The chain joins TRBV15 to TRBJ2-7; a weak D match, TRBD1 (5 bases). Germline V gene sequence: CDR1 LNHNV, CDR2 YYDKDF (reference sequence). The CDR3 totals 20 residues. V lost 1 base and J 4 bases, leaving 29 bases between the germline ends.

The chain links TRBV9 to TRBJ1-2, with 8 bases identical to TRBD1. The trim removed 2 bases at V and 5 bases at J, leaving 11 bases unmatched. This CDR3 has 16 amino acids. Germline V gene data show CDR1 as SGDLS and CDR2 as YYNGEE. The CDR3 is CASSVGTGVTTYGYTF. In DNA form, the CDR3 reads TGTGCCAGCAGCGTCGGGACAGGTGTCACTACGTATGGCTACACCTTC. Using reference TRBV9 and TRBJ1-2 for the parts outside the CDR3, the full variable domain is DSGVTQTPKHLITATGQRVTLRCSPRSGDLSVYWYQQSLDQGLQFLIQYYNGEERAKGNILERFSAQQFPDLHSELNLSSLELGDSALYFCASSVGTGVTTYGYTFGSGTRLTVV.

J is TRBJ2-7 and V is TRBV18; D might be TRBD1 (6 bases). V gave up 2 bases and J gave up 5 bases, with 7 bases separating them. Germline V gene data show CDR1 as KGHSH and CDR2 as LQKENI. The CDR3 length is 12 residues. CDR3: CASSPGGHEQYF. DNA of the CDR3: TGTGCCAGCTCACCAGGGGGCCACGAGCAGTACTTC. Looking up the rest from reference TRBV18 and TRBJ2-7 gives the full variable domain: NAGVMQNPRHLVRRRGQEARLRCSPMKGHSHVYWYRQLPEEGLKFMVYLQKENIIDESGMPKERFSAEFPKEGPSILRIQQVVRGDSAAYFCASSPGGHEQYFGPGTRLTVT.

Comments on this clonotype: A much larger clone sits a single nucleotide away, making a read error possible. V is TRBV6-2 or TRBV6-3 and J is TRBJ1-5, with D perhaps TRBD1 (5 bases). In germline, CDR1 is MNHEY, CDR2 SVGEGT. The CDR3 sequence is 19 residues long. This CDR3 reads CASTRGLSSGSLSSQPQHF. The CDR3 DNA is TGTGCCAGCACTCGGGGACTTTCTTCAGGCAGCCTTAGCAGTCAGCCCCAGCATTTT.

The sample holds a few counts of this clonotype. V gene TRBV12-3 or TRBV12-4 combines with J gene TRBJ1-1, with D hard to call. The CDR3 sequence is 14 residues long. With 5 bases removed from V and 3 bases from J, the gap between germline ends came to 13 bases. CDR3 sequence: CASSPDLVDTEAFF. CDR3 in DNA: TGTGCCAGCAGTCCGGACTTAGTGGACACTGAAGCTTTCTTT.